This TCR beta chain emerged from a study of cytomegalovirus exposure and HLA in healthy donors. Between the trimmed V and J ends, which lost 2 bases and 5 bases, there was a span of 9 bases. Germline V gene data show CDR1 as SGHVS and CDR2 as FNYEAQ. The CDR3 loop spans 13 amino acids. Vbeta (60) and Jbeta (13) primers were used in the PCR. Method: immunoSEQ multiplex PCR; TCRdb's copy keeps in-frame clones and lacks some. The sample includes some 140,000 clones, 80% of them seen just once. Regarding this clone: The antigen is not known.

The study's findings and limits: A classifier reportedly called cytomegalovirus status with high sensitivity and specificity. Roughly even sequencing depth across donors was the assumption behind the presence/absence analyses.

This clonotype originated in a woman aged 40 to 55 in good health and CMV-seropositive. The gene calls are TRBV7-6 and TRBJ2-5; D gene ambiguous. Sequencing input: PBMCs. The DNA for the CDR3 is TGTGCCAGCAGCTTACCAACTGCTGAGACCCAGTACTTC. The encoded protein is CASSLPTAETQYF.